This TCR beta chain emerged from a study of cytomegalovirus exposure and HLA in healthy donors. Whole-study findings and limits: TCR beta chains numbering some 160 were designated cytomegalovirus-associated.

V shed 3 bases and J 2 bases; nucleotides not matched to a gene: 6. This CDR3 has 15 amino acids. Germline loops: CDR1 SGHDT, CDR2 YYEEEE. Worth noting for this clone: Its antigen is currently unknown.

It was healthy bone marrow donors who served as donors. PCR used 60 Vbeta primers and 13 Jbeta primers. Assay used: immunoSEQ multiplex PCR; TCRdb lists only in-frame clones, some missing. This table lists more than 130,000 clones. The source material was PBMCs. This sequence was found in a man in his forties in good health and CMV-seronegative. J is TRBJ1-2 and V is TRBV5-6; 8 positions match TRBD1. Written as DNA, the CDR3 is TGTGCCAGCAGCTGGGGACAGGCGGCGAACTATGGCTACACCTTC. Protein: CASSWGQAANYGYTF.